Listed below are T cell receptor beta chains from one sample, sequenced in a study of CD8+CD57+ T cells in acquired aplastic anemia. In TCRdb, the reads were re-called with MiXCR into one record per CDR3 protein. The data hold about 160,000 distinct CDR3 sequences, with 65% to 75% observed a single time. The sequenced sample was sorted CD4+, CD8+, or CD8+CD57+ T cells (not recorded which) from PBMCs. These receptors all come from a human donor with aplastic anemia. Each CDR3 is given with its conserved first and last residue. The order of the fields is J gene, clone size, V gene, D gene, CDR3 protein, CDR3 DNA. A D gene is named only where the DNA matches it firmly. Clone size is given for some rows only: seen once, a few or many times, or a class if the clone is expanded.

j_gene: TRBJ1-4; abundance: few; v_gene: TRBV29-1; d_gene: NA; CDR3aa: CSVDSRGDEKLFF; CDR3nt: TGCAGCGTTGACTCGAGGGGGGATGAAAAACTGTTTTTT
j_gene: TRBJ1-3; abundance: NA; v_gene: TRBV2; d_gene: NA; CDR3aa: CASRPQEGLDSGNTIYF; CDR3nt: TGTGCCAGCAGGCCCCAGGAGGGACTGGACTCTGGAAACACCATATATTTT
j_gene: TRBJ2-5; abundance: NA; v_gene: TRBV20-1; d_gene: TRBD1; CDR3aa: CSPRTGGLETQYF; CDR3nt: TGCAGTCCCCGGACAGGGGGTTTAGAGACCCAGTACTTC
j_gene: TRBJ2-5; abundance: NA; v_gene: TRBV2; d_gene: NA; CDR3aa: CANSERHSSGVQETQYF; CDR3nt: TGTGCCAACAGTGAACGGCACAGCTCCGGGGTACAAGAGACCCAGTACTTC
j_gene: TRBJ1-1; abundance: NA; v_gene: TRBV6-1; d_gene: NA; CDR3aa: CASSYPNTEAFF; CDR3nt: TGTGCCAGCAGTTACCCGAACACTGAAGCTTTCTTT
j_gene: TRBJ2-7; abundance: NA; v_gene: TRBV9; d_gene: NA; CDR3aa: CASSVAGVAEQYF; CDR3nt: TGTGCCAGCAGCGTAGCGGGTGTAGCCGAGCAGTACTTC
j_gene: TRBJ2-3; abundance: NA; v_gene: TRBV24-1; d_gene: NA; CDR3aa: CAISDGGPGDTQYF; CDR3nt: TGTGCCATCAGTGATGGGGGGCCGGGAGATACGCAGTATTTT
j_gene: TRBJ2-5; abundance: NA; v_gene: TRBV29-1; d_gene: TRBD1; CDR3aa: CSVGRGSKETQYF; CDR3nt: TGCAGCGTTGGCAGGGGGTCCAAAGAGACCCAGTACTTC
j_gene: TRBJ2-2; abundance: few; v_gene: TRBV6-4; d_gene: TRBD2; CDR3aa: CASSDSGTSGELFF; CDR3nt: TGTGCCAGCAGTGACTCGGGGACTAGCGGGGAGCTGTTTTTT
j_gene: TRBJ2-5; abundance: NA; v_gene: TRBV12-3/TRBV12-4; d_gene: NA; CDR3aa: CASSFLETQYF; CDR3nt: TGTGCCAGCAGTTTTCTTGAGACCCAGTACTTC
j_gene: TRBJ2-1; abundance: NA; v_gene: TRBV20-1; d_gene: TRBD2; CDR3aa: CSARTISGVSYNEQFF; CDR3nt: TGCAGTGCTAGAACCATTAGCGGGGTCTCCTACAATGAGCAGTTCTTC